The clone carrying this TCR beta chain was observed a single time. No antigen is known for it. The data originate from a study of CD8 T cells in Susac syndrome. Study conclusions and caveats: A relatively small number of individuals underwent TCR sequencing and HLA analysis.

The study sequenced TCR beta in blood CD8+ and CD4+ T cells. The V and J ends lost 7 bases and 8 bases, in that order; junction bases with no gene match: 4. The CDR3 sequence is 13 residues long. From germline, CDR1 is SQVTM and CDR2 ANQGSEA. RNA, at roughly 0.45 to 1 ug, was reverse transcribed with random hexamers. The CDR3 of TCR beta was amplified by immunoSEQ multiplex PCR across 54 Vbeta and 13 Jbeta. TCRdb reprocessed the immunoSEQ multiplex PCR reads via MiXCR and lists one record per CDR3 protein. The sample comprises approximately 210,000 distinct CDR3 sequences, approximately 95% of which are singletons, and around 0.099% rests with the top ten.

Source material: CD4+ T cells from PBMCs. This receptor was identified in a human donor with multiple sclerosis. The chain couples TRBV29-1 to TRBJ2-1, with 14 bases matching TRBD2. CDR3 sequence (DNA): TGCAGCGCGACTAGCGGGAGGGGCGATGAGCAGTTCTTC. Translated: CSATSGRGDEQFF.